The 10 T cell receptor beta chains in this list originate from one sample, sequenced in a study of cytomegalovirus exposure and HLA in healthy donors. Primers included in the PCR were 60 Vbeta and 13 Jbeta primers. TCRdb's copy holds only in-frame clones and misses some; the assay was immunoSEQ multiplex PCR. Among some 150,000 clones, roughly nine tenths were seen once, and the ten largest hold under 0.95%. Material for sequencing was PBMCs. The origin of the receptors is a young woman in good health and CMV-seronegative.

The gene calls are TRBV5-1 and TRBJ2-7; 12 nucleotides align to TRBD1. V lost 0 bases and J lost 5; bases outside the gene matches: 6. Germline loops: CDR1 SGHRS, CDR2 YFSETQ. This CDR3 has 16 residues. The CDR3 reads CASSLEGTGGFDEQYF. CDR3 DNA: TGCGCCAGCAGCTTGGAAGGGACAGGGGGCTTTGACGAGCAGTACTTC.

This clone was recorded only once. The chain has TRBV6-5 and TRBJ1-5, with TRBD1 matching 10 bases. Per germline, CDR1 MNHEY and CDR2 SVGAGI. The CDR3 totals 15 residues. The V gene end was trimmed by 7 bases and the J gene end by 4 bases; junction bases not matched to a gene: 7. The CDR3 nucleotides are TGTGCCAGCACTAAGGACAGGGGGGGAAATCAGCCCCAGCATTTT. Its translation is CASTKDRGGNQPQHF.

The chain recombines TRBV5-1 with TRBJ2-7, with TRBD2 as a possible D gene (6 bases). The CDR3 is 14 amino acids. Germline V gives CDR1 SGHRS, CDR2 YFSETQ. V was cut by 0 bases and J by 2 bases, with 9 bases left in between. The CDR3 sequence: CASSLDGSPYEQYF. The CDR3 bases are TGCGCCAGCAGCTTGGACGGGAGCCCCTACGAGCAGTACTTC.

In its sample, this clone was seen once. The chain joins TRBV7-9 to TRBJ1-2; 7 bases are shared with TRBD1. After removal of 6 bases from V and 1 base from J, the junction contained 8 bases not matched to a gene. The V gene's germline CDR1 is SEHNR and CDR2 FQNEAQ (reference sequence). The CDR3 runs 15 residues. The CDR3 DNA is TGTGCCAGCAGGGGGGACAGCTCCCTTAACTATGGCTACACCTTC. This translates into CASRGDSSLNYGYTF.

This rearrangement joins TRBV6-5 to TRBJ2-5, with 7 bases fitting TRBD2. Trimming at V came to 0 bases and at J to 11 bases, leaving 12 bases not matched to a gene. The CDR3 sequence is 15 residues long. Germline-derived CDR1 and CDR2 are MNHEY and SVGAGI. The CDR3 sequence is CASSYSSGASGEQYF. The CDR3 DNA reads as TGTGCCAGCAGTTACTCGAGCGGGGCCTCGGGAGAGCAGTACTTC.

This clone appeared a single time. This chain uses TRBV7-9 with TRBJ1-5; D remains ambiguous. The CDR3 totals 12 residues. CDR1 is SEHNR and CDR2 is FQNEAQ in the germline V gene (reference sequence). Deletions cut 5 bases from V and 3 bases from J, with 5 bases between. The CDR3 DNA reads as TGTGCCAGCAGCCCTACCAATCAGCCCCAGCATTTT. Translated: CASSPTNQPQHF.

The rearrangement links TRBV19 to TRBJ1-1; D is ambiguous. CDR1 is LNHDA and CDR2 is SQIVND in the germline V gene (reference sequence). The V and J ends lost 3 bases and 1 base respectively, with 9 bases between them. The CDR3 is made up of 14 amino acids. This CDR3 reads CASSILHGNTEAFF. CDR3 bases: TGTGCCAGTAGTATTCTCCACGGGAACACTGAAGCTTTCTTT.

The genes are TRBV7-9 and TRBJ2-7, with TRBD1 as a possible D gene (6 bases). Between the trimmed V and J ends, which lost 7 bases and 2 bases, there was a span of 15 bases. The CDR3 is made up of 14 amino acids. Germline-derived CDR1 and CDR2 are SEHNR and FQNEAQ (reference sequence). The CDR3 here is CASTQRTDAYEQYF. The CDR3 DNA reads TGTGCCAGCACCCAGAGGACAGATGCCTACGAGCAGTACTTC.

The chain combines TRBV11-2 with TRBJ2-2, with a possible D match to TRBD2 (5 bases). There are 13 residues in the CDR3. Trimming removed 5 bases from V and 4 bases from J, with 8 bases in between. Per germline, CDR1 SGHAT and CDR2 FQNNGV. The CDR3 spells CASSPAATGELFF. The CDR3 DNA sequence: TGTGCCAGCAGCCCAGCGGCCACCGGGGAGCTGTTTTTT. The complete variable domain, with remaining parts taken from reference TRBV11-2 and TRBJ2-2, reads EAGVAQSPRYKIIEKRQSVAFWCNPISGHATLYWYQQILGQGPKLLIQFQNNGVVDDSQLPKDRFSAERLKGVDSTLKIQPAKLEDSAVYLCASSPAATGELFFGEGSRLTVL.

This clone was found a few times. The V and J genes are TRBV18 and TRBJ1-5, with TRBD1 identical over 9 bases. Per the germline V gene, CDR1 is KGHSH and CDR2 is LQKENI. After removal of 6 bases from V and 3 bases from J, the junction contained 9 bases not matched to a gene. The CDR3 is 16 amino acids. This CDR3 reads CASSLVTGGSNQPQHF. CDR3 bases: TGTGCCAGCTCCCTAGTGACAGGGGGATCCAATCAGCCCCAGCATTTT.